This entry describes one T cell receptor (beta chain). This specimen comes from a study of graft-versus-host responses after intestinal transplantation. As for the study in general: Recipients had multivisceral, liver-intestinal, or isolated intestinal transplants.

Generated by immunoSEQ multiplex PCR, the TCRdb table keeps only in-frame clones and is missing some. The sample has roughly 62,000 clones, around nine tenths seen once. Material: PBMCs, obtained approximately 120 days after intestinal transplantation. The TCR was taken from a human patient who received an intestinal transplant, so some T cells may come from the graft donor.

The CDR3 sequence is CASSPDRNTIYF. The CDR3 coding sequence is TGTGCCAGCAGTCCGGACCGAAACACCATATATTTT. The V and J genes are TRBV7-9 and TRBJ1-3; D is undetermined. Germline V CDR1 and CDR2: SEHNR, FQNEAQ (reference sequence). V lost 6 bases and J 5 bases, leaving 8 bases between the germline ends. This CDR3 is built from 12 residues.